The source of this T cell receptor (beta chain) is a study of T cell responses to AZD1222 COVID-19 vaccine. At the level of the study: The study pooled second doses at about 4 or about 12 weeks. Regarding the study as a whole: There were repertoire samples only from the period after the peak T cell response. Within unmutated variant regions lay the reported targets of nearly half of spike-specific TCRs.

Clones were read by immunoSEQ multiplex PCR, and TCRdb kept only the in-frame ones, dropping some. This sample yields over 100,000 clones, of which 86% are seen a single time; about a fifth belongs to the top ten. The CDR3 runs 14 residues. V was cut by 5 bases and J by 5 bases, with 12 bases left in between. The germline V gene encodes CDR1 MDHEN and CDR2 SYDVKM. Comment on this clone: Its antigen remains unidentified.

Sequences were derived from peripheral blood, sampled on day 0 of AZD1222 vaccination. This chain uses TRBV28 with TRBJ2-2, with D tentatively TRBD1 or TRBD2 (5 bases each). The receptor comes from an adult in good health. This chain's CDR3 is CASSRGPYTGELFF. The CDR3 nucleotides read TGTGCCAGCAGTCGGGGCCCTTATACCGGGGAGCTGTTTTTT.